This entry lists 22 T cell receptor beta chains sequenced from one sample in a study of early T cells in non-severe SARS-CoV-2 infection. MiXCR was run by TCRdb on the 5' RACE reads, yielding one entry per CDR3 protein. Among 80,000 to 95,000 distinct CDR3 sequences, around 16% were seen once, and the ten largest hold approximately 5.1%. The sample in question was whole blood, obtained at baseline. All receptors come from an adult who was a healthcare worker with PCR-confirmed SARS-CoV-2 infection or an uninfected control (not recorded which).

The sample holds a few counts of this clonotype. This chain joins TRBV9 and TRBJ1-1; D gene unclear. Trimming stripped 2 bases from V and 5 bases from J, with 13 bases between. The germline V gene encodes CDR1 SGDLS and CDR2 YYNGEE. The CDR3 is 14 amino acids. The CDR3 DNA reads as TGTGCCAGCAGCGTGTCGGCGGGTAGGACTGAAGCTTTCTTT. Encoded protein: CASSVSAGRTEAFF.

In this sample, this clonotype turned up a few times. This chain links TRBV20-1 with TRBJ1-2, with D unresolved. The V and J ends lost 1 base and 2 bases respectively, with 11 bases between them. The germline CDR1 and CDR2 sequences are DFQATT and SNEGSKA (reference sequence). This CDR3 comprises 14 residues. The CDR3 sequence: CSARGTLVNYGYTF. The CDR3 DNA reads TGCAGTGCTAGAGGCACGCTCGTGAACTATGGCTACACCTTC.

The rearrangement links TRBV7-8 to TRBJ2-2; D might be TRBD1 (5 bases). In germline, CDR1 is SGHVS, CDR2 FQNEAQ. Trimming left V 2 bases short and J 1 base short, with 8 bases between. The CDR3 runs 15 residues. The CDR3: CASSLSTVNTGELFF. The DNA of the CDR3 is TGTGCCAGCAGCTTATCGACAGTGAACACCGGGGAGCTGTTTTTT.

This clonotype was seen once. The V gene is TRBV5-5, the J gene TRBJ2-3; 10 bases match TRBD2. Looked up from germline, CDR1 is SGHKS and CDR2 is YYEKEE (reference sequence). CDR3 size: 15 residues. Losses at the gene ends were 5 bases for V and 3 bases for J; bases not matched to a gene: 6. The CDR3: CASRSSGRATDTQYF. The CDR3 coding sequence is TGTGCCAGCAGATCTAGCGGGAGAGCGACAGATACGCAGTATTTT.

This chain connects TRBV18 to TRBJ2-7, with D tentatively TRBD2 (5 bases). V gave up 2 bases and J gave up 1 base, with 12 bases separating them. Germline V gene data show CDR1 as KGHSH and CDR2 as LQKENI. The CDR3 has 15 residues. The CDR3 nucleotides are TGTGCCAGCTCACCAGGAGGCGGAGCTTCCTACGAGCAGTACTTC. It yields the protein CASSPGGGASYEQYF.

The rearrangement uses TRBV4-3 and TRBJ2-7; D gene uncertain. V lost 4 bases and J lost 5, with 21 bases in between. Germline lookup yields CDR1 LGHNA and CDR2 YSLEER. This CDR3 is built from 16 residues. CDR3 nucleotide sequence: TGCGCCAGCAGCCTATTCAGTGGTGGGTTTTCCCACGAGCAGTACTTC. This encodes CASSLFSGGFSHEQYF.

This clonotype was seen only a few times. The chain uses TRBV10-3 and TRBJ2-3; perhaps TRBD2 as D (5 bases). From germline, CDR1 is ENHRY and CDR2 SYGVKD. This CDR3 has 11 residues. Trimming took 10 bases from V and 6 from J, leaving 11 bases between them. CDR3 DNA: TGTGCCACCTCGGGATCCGATACGCAGTATTTT. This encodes CATSGSDTQYF.

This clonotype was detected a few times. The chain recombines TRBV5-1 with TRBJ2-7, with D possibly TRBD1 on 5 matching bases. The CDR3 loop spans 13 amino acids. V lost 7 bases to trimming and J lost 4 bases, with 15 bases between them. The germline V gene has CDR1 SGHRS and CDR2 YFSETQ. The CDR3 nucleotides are TGCGCCAGCTCTCCTGACAGAGCATACGAGCAGTACTTC. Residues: CASSPDRAYEQYF.

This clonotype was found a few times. CDR3 DNA sequence: TGTGCCAGCAGCTCCCAACAGGGGCCGGCTTCCTCCGAAAACTATGGCTACACCTTC. It codes for CASSSQQGPASSENYGYTF. The V and J genes are TRBV7-6 and TRBJ1-2, with 7 bases matching TRBD1. V shed 4 bases, J shed 2 bases, and the junction held 19 bases outside the gene matches. The germline V gene has CDR1 SGHVS and CDR2 FNYEAQ. CDR3 length equals 19 residues.

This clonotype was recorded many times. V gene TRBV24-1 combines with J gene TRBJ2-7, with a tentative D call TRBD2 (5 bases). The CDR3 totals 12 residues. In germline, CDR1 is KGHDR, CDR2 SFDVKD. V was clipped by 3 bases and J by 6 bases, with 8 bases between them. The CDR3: CATSDGRAEQYF. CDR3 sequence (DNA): TGTGCCACCAGTGATGGGCGGGCCGAGCAGTACTTC.

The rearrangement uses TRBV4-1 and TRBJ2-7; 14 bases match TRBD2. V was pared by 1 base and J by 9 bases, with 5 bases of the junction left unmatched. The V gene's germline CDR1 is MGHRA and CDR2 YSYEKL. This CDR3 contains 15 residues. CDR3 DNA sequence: TGCGCCAGCAGCCAAGTAGGGACTAGCGGGAGTTCGCAGTACTTC. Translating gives CASSQVGTSGSSQYF.

The CDR3 nucleotides read TGTGCCAGCAGCCGAAAAATAACCGGGACTAGCGGAGATACGCAGTATTTT. It is translated as CASSRKITGTSGDTQYF. The chain couples TRBV7-9 to TRBJ2-3; 11 nucleotides align to TRBD2. The CDR3 length is 17 residues. With V trimmed by 5 bases and J by 5 bases, 12 bases remained unmatched. CDR1 SEHNR and CDR2 FQNEAQ come from the germline V gene (reference sequence).

CDR3 loop: CASRSGGSPLHF. CDR3 bases: TGTGCCAGCAGATCAGGTGGTTCACCCCTCCACTTT. This sequence joins TRBV7-9 and TRBJ1-6, with D unresolved. The CDR3 totals 12 residues. The germline V gene encodes CDR1 SEHNR and CDR2 FQNEAQ (reference sequence). Trimming shortened V by 6 bases and J by 9 bases, and 9 bases separated the two germline ends.

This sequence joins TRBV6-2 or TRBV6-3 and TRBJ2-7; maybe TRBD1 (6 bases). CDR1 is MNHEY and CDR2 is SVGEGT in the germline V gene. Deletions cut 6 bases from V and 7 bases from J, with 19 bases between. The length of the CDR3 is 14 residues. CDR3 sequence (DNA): TGTGCCAGCAGCCCGGACAGTGGGACGCGGGAGCAGTACTTC. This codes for CASSPDSGTREQYF.

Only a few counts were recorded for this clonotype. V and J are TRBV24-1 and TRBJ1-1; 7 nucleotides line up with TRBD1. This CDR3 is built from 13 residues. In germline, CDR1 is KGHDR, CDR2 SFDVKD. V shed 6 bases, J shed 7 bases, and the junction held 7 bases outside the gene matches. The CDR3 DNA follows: TGTGCCACCAGTAGCTCAGGGGGACGTGAAGCTTTCTTT. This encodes CATSSSGGREAFF.

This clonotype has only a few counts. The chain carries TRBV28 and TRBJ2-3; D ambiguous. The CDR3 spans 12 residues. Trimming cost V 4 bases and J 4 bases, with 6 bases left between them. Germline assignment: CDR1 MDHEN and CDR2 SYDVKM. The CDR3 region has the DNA TGTGCCAGCAGTTCCTTGGCAGATACGCAGTATTTT. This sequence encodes CASSSLADTQYF.

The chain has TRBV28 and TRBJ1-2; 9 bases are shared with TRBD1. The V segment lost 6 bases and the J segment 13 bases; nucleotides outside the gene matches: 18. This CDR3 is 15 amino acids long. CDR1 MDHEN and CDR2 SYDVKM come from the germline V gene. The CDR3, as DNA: TGTGCCAGCAGCTCCACACCCTCCGGGACAGGGAGGGGCACCTTC. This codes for CASSSTPSGTGRGTF.

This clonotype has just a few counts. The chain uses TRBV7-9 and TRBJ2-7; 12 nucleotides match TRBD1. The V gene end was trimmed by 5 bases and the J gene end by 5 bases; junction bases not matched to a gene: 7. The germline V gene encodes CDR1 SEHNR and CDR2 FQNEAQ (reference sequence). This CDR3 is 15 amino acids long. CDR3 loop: CASSRPGTGGHEQYF. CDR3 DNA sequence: TGTGCCAGCAGCCGTCCAGGGACAGGGGGCCACGAGCAGTACTTC.

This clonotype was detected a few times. CDR3 nucleotides: TGTGCCAGCTCACCGCGGGACAAGATTAATGAAAAACTGTTTTTT. Residues: CASSPRDKINEKLFF. V and J are TRBV18 and TRBJ1-4; maybe TRBD1 (6 bases). The germline gives CDR1 KGHSH, CDR2 LQKENI. V was cut by 3 bases and J by 4 bases, with 12 bases left in between. The CDR3 sequence is 15 residues long.

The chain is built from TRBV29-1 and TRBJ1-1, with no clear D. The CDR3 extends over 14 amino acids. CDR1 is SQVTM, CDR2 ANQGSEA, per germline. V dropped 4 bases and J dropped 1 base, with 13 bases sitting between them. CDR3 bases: TGCAGCGTTGTGGCCCAGGCTAAGAACACTGAAGCTTTCTTT. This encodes CSVVAQAKNTEAFF.

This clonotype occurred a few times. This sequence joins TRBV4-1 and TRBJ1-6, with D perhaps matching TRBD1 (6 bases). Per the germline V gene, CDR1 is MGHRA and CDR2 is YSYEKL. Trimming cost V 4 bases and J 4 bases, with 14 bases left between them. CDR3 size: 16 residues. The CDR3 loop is CASSPREGGYNSPLHF. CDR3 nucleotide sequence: TGCGCCAGCAGCCCCAGAGAGGGGGGGTATAATTCACCCCTCCACTTT.

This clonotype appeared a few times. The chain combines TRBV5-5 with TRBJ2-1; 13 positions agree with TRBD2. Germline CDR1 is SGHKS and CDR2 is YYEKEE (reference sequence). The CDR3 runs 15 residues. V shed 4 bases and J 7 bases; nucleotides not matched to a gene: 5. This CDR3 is CASSRLAGGANEQFF. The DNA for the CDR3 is TGTGCCAGCAGCCGACTAGCGGGAGGTGCAAATGAGCAGTTCTTC.